This passage covers 4 T cell receptor beta chains from one sample sequenced in a study of blood T cells in healthy people across ages (dated by TCRdb to about 2015). The library was produced with 5' RACE. The sequencer listed for this sample is Illumina HiSeq 2500. The second PCR ran for about 7 to 11 cycles and used a J-beta primer mix along with a sample-barcoded 5' primer. TCRdb reworked the public reads: Q25 trimming with fastp, MiXCR clone assembly, productive beta chains retained. All rows with the same CDR3 protein become a single entry with the most common DNA and genes. This sample holds roughly 1.5 million distinct CDR3 sequences; 40% to 45% were observed only once. The ten largest clones take up approximately 4.1% of the sample. The specimen sequenced was blood. These receptors originate from a young woman in good health.

The chain couples TRBV30 to TRBJ2-3; TRBD1 matches 9 bases. The CDR3 totals 14 residues. Looked up from germline, CDR1 is GTSNPN and CDR2 is SVGIG (reference sequence). With V trimmed by 4 bases and J by 2 bases, 4 bases remained unmatched. CDR3 DNA: TGTGCCTGGATACAGGGGGCCCTCACAGATACGCAGTATTTT. Translation gives CAWIQGALTDTQYF.

The V and J genes are TRBV12-3 or TRBV12-4 and TRBJ2-5; TRBD1 is a possible D gene (6 bases). TRBJ2-7 matches the DNA end more closely, so the J call is doubtful. The CDR3 runs 13 residues. CDR3 nucleotide sequence: TGTGCCAGCAGTACTTGGGACACCTACGAGCAGTACTTC. It specifies CASSTWDTYEQYF.

The gene calls are TRBV5-1 and TRBJ2-3, with D perhaps TRBD1 or TRBD2 (5 bases each). The V end was cut by 5 bases, the J end by 2 bases, with 15 bases between. Per germline, CDR1 SGHRS and CDR2 YFSETQ. The CDR3 consists of 15 residues. The CDR3 protein is CASRQDGISTDTQYF. The CDR3 coding sequence is TGCGCCAGCAGACAGGACGGGATCTCCACAGATACGCAGTATTTT.

This clonotype came up a few times. The chain recombines TRBV11-2 with TRBJ2-1, with D possibly matching TRBD1 (7 bases). CDR1 and CDR2 from the germline V gene are SGHAT and FQNNGV. This CDR3 comprises 14 residues. The V end was cut by 5 bases, the J end by 7 bases, with 15 bases between. CDR3 protein: CASSTIQGRNEQFF. The CDR3 DNA sequence: TGTGCCAGCAGCACCATACAGGGGAGGAATGAGCAGTTCTTC.